A single sample gave rise to the 3 T cell receptor beta chains below, sequenced in a study of CD8 T cells in ankylosing spondylitis. Study-wide points: Blood of patients with ankylosing spondylitis appeared to be characterized by a TCR beta motif of eight highly homologous variants.

For these receptors, no antigen is known. TCRdb used MiXCR to reprocess the 5' RACE reads, holding one entry per CDR3 protein. Among 350,000 to 550,000 distinct CDR3 sequences, roughly 25% were seen once, and the ten largest hold 0.89%. The sample was blood, either unsorted or a sorted T cell fraction (not recorded which). The receptors stem from a male donor with ankylosing spondylitis.

CDR3 sequence (DNA): TGCAGTGCTAGAGATCGGGCTAGCGGGAGAATAGACTACGAGCAGTACTTC. Residues: CSARDRASGRIDYEQYF. The chain joins TRBV20-1 to TRBJ2-7, with 10 bases fitting TRBD2. V lost 0 bases, J lost 3 bases, and 11 bases stayed unmatched. CDR1 DFQATT and CDR2 SNEGSKA come from the germline V gene (reference sequence). This CDR3 has 17 amino acids.

V gene TRBV7-2 combines with J gene TRBJ1-2; the match to TRBD1 covers 7 bases. This CDR3 comprises 15 residues. Germline loops: CDR1 SGHTA, CDR2 FQGNSA. Trimming at V came to 5 bases and at J to 2 bases, leaving 8 bases not matched to a gene. The CDR3 DNA reads TGTGCCAGCAGCCTCGGACAGGCCCTAAACTATGGCTACACCTTC. Its protein is CASSLGQALNYGYTF.

The chain combines TRBV5-1 with TRBJ2-3, with 7 positions matching TRBD2. Trimming removed 4 bases from V and 5 bases from J; junction bases left unmatched: 7. CDR1 is SGHRS and CDR2 is YFSETQ in the germline V gene. The CDR3 is 14 amino acids. The CDR3 sequence: CASSGSVAGDTQYF. The CDR3 nucleotides read TGCGCCAGCAGCGGGTCCGTAGCGGGAGATACGCAGTATTTT. Supplemented by reference TRBV5-1 and TRBJ2-3, the full variable domain reads KAGVTQTPRYLIKTRGQQVTLSCSPISGHRSVSWYQQTPGQGLQFLFEYFSETQRNKGNFPGRFSGRQFSNSRSEMNVSTLELGDSALYLCASSGSVAGDTQYFGPGTRLTVL.